The rows below give T cell receptor beta chains drawn from one sample of a study of blood T cell repertoires in COVID-19. Method: immunoSEQ multiplex PCR; TCRdb's copy keeps in-frame clones and lacks some. The table has some 100,000 clones, about nine tenths seen once; the top ten hold under 7.5%. Sequencing input: peripheral blood. The receptor source for this set is a man aged 70-80 years with acute or convalescent COVID-19. Each CDR3 is given with its conserved first and last residue. D genes are given only for firm matches. A clone size is listed for some rows: how often the clone was seen (once, few, many), or a class if it is expanded.

TRBD2	TRBV29-1	TRBJ2-7	NA	TGCAGCGTTGAAATAGTTAGCGGGGGTTCCGAGCAGTACTTC	CSVEIVSGGSEQYF
TRBD1	TRBV4-3	TRBJ1-6	many	TGCGCCAGCAGCCAAGGTGCCGGGACAGCGAATTCACCCCTCCACTTT	CASSQGAGTANSPLHF
NA	TRBV24-1	TRBJ2-6	NA	TGTGCCACATGGCGGGGAAACTCTGGGGCCAACGTCCTGACTTTC	CATWRGNSGANVLTF
TRBD1	TRBV6-2/TRBV6-3	TRBJ1-1	NA	TGTGCCAGCAGTTACTTTTACAGGGGGCGGGGGAACACTGAAGCTTTCTTT	CASSYFYRGRGNTEAFF
NA	TRBV6-5	TRBJ1-1	NA	TGTGCCAGCAGTTACACAGGTAGTCCTAAACTTGAAGCTTTCTTT	CASSYTGSPKLEAFF
NA	TRBV12-5	TRBJ1-2	NA	TGTGCTAGTGGAGTGACAAGCCGGGGAGTTATACTAGCTAACTATGGCTACACCTTC	CASGVTSRGVILANYGYTF
NA	TRBV9	TRBJ1-3	NA	TGTGCCAGCAGCGTTGAACTCTCTGGAAACACCATATATTTT	CASSVELSGNTIYF
NA	TRBV10-2	TRBJ1-2	NA	TGCGCCAGCAGTGAGGCCTCACAGTCTGGCTACACCTTC	CASSEASQSGYTF
TRBD1	TRBV28	TRBJ1-5	NA	TGTGCCAGCAGTTTAGGTCGGACAGGGGGAGGGAGACAGCCCCAGCATTTT	CASSLGRTGGGRQPQHF
TRBD1	TRBV29-1	TRBJ1-1	NA	TGCAGCGTTGCAGGGGGCCTGAACACTGAAGCTTTCTTT	CSVAGGLNTEAFF
TRBD1	TRBV6-5	TRBJ1-5	NA	TGTGCCACCAGAAAGGGGGCTGTAGGAAATCAGCCCCAGCATTTT	CATRKGAVGNQPQHF
TRBD1	TRBV4-1	TRBJ2-7	NA	TGCGCCAGCAGCCAACCGGGACAGAACTACGAGCAGTACTTC	CASSQPGQNYEQYF
TRBD2	TRBV6-2/TRBV6-3	TRBJ2-7	NA	TGTGCCAGCAGTCCCCCAATCGACGGGACTACGGGGGTACGGGAGCAGTACTTC	CASSPPIDGTTGVREQYF
NA	TRBV2	TRBJ1-4	NA	TGTGCCAGCAAAATCGCAGGGCTCGCTAATGAAAAACTGTTTTTT	CASKIAGLANEKLFF
TRBD2	TRBV15	TRBJ2-5	NA	TGTGCCACCAGCACGGGACTAGGGGGTCCGAAGACCCAGTACTTC	CATSTGLGGPKTQYF
NA	TRBV10-3	TRBJ2-1	NA	TGTGCCATCAGTGAGCCGTTAGCGAGGGATGTTGAGCAGTTCTTC	CAISEPLARDVEQFF
TRBD2	TRBV12-5	TRBJ2-4	NA	TGTGCTAGTGGTTTGGTAAGGGAGACTAGCGGGTGGTTAGCCAAAAACATTCAGTACTTC	CASGLVRETSGWLAKNIQYF
TRBD2	TRBV27	TRBJ2-1	NA	TGTGCCAGCAGTTTCTTCACGGGACTAGCGGGTAATGAGCAGTTCTTC	CASSFFTGLAGNEQFF
TRBD1	TRBV5-1	TRBJ1-4	NA	TGCGCCAGCAGCTTCCGACAGGGTGGTGAAAAACTGTTTTTT	CASSFRQGGEKLFF
TRBD1	TRBV6-2/TRBV6-3	TRBJ1-4	NA	TGTGCCAGCAGTCGGGACAGGGGATCTTCGGGTGAAAAACTGTTTTTT	CASSRDRGSSGEKLFF
TRBD2	TRBV11-2	TRBJ2-3	NA	TGTGCCAGCAGCTTAGAAACGGGTCTAGCGGGGGTTACGCAGTATTTT	CASSLETGLAGVTQYF
NA	TRBV10-3	TRBJ1-5	NA	TGTGCCATCAGTGCGGGGCAGGGAGGGAATCAGCCCCAGCATTTT	CAISAGQGGNQPQHF
TRBD2	TRBV24-1	TRBJ2-1	NA	TGTGCCACCAGTGATTTTGGACTAGCGGGAGCCTACAATGAGCAGTTCTTC	CATSDFGLAGAYNEQFF
TRBD2	TRBV6-5	TRBJ2-3	NA	TGTGCCAGCAGTTACTCGTCTAGCGGTAGCACAGATACGCAGTATTTT	CASSYSSSGSTDTQYF
TRBD2	TRBV28	TRBJ2-5	NA	TGTGCCAGCAGTCAACCCTCGCGGGAGGCGGTAGAGACCCAGTACTTC	CASSQPSREAVETQYF
TRBD2	TRBV10-1	TRBJ2-1	NA	TGCGCCAGCAGCCCGGGACTAGCGGGAAAAGGGTCATTCAATGAGCAGTTCTTC	CASSPGLAGKGSFNEQFF
TRBD1	TRBV10-2	TRBJ2-7	NA	TGCGCCAGCAGTGAGTCGAACAGGGGTTCCTACGAGCAGTACTTC	CASSESNRGSYEQYF
TRBD1	TRBV6-5	TRBJ2-7	NA	TGTGCCAGCAGTTACAGCACAGGGGTATCTGGCGAGCAGTACTTC	CASSYSTGVSGEQYF
TRBD1	TRBV20-1	TRBJ2-7	NA	TGCAGTGGACAGGGATTTTACGAGCAGTACTTC	CSGQGFYEQYF
NA	TRBV5-8	TRBJ2-7	NA	TGTGCCAGCAGCTTTACAGACAGTTACGAGCAGTACTTC	CASSFTDSYEQYF
NA	TRBV21-1	TRBJ2-7	NA	TGTGCCAGCAGCAAAGAAGGGGACAGGGGGCGGCGGAGGAGCTCCTACGAGCAGTACTTC	CASSKEGDRGRRRSSYEQYF
NA	TRBV11-2	TRBJ2-1	NA	TGTGCCAGCAGCTTACTGTCCGGGACCTACAATGAGCAGTTCTTC	CASSLLSGTYNEQFF
TRBD1	TRBV7-9	TRBJ1-2	NA	TGTGCCAGCAGCTTAGAAACAGGGGGTAACTATGGCTACACCTTC	CASSLETGGNYGYTF
TRBD1	TRBV10-1	TRBJ2-5	NA	TGCGCCAGCAGCGACTGGGGACAGGGGCGGGAGACCCAGTACTTC	CASSDWGQGRETQYF
NA	TRBV9	TRBJ1-6	few	TGTGCCAGCAGCGTATCCGGGACAACTAATTCACCCCTCCACTTT	CASSVSGTTNSPLHF
TRBD1	TRBV28	TRBJ1-5	NA	TGTGCCAGCAGTCCCTCAGACAGGGTCAATCAGCCCCAGCATTTT	CASSPSDRVNQPQHF
NA	TRBV5-1	TRBJ2-3	NA	TGCGCCAGCACCTACCCTCACTCTAGCACAGATACGCAGTATTTT	CASTYPHSSTDTQYF
TRBD1	TRBV5-6	TRBJ1-4	NA	TGTGCCAGCAGCTCACAGGGGAGGCGTAATGAAAAACTGTTTTTT	CASSSQGRRNEKLFF
TRBD1	TRBV10-3	TRBJ2-7	NA	TGTGCCATCAGTAGGACAGGGAGTGGCGAGCAGTACTTC	CAISRTGSGEQYF
NA	TRBV7-9	TRBJ1-5	NA	TGTGCCAGCAGCTCAGGGATAAGCAATCAGCCCCAGCATTTT	CASSSGISNQPQHF
NA	TRBV6-1	TRBJ1-6	NA	TGTGCCAGCAGTGAGCTCGGCTCCTATAATTCACCCCTCCACTTT	CASSELGSYNSPLHF
TRBD2	TRBV5-1	TRBJ2-3	NA	TGCGCCAGCAGCTCCCAAGCGGGAGGTGTAGATACGCAGTATTTT	CASSSQAGGVDTQYF
NA	TRBV4-1	TRBJ1-4	once	TGCGCCAGCAGCCAAGATGCCCGAGCAACTAATGAAAAACTGTTTTTT	CASSQDARATNEKLFF
NA	TRBV12-3/TRBV12-4	TRBJ1-5	NA	TGTGCCAGCAGTTTCTACGCCCAGCCCCAGCATTTT	CASSFYAQPQHF